These T cell receptor beta chains were read from a single sample in a study of T cell responses to AZD1222 COVID-19 vaccine. The repertoire was sequenced with immunoSEQ multiplex PCR; TCRdb's copy has only in-frame clones and lacks some. In the table there are about 130,000 clones, 88% of which are singletons. The sample in question was peripheral blood, obtained on day 0 of AZD1222 vaccination. The receptors come from an adult in good health. The CDR3 runs from the conserved cysteine through the conserved F or W. A D gene is named only where the DNA matches it firmly. Size values are once, few and many counts, or a class for expanded clones, and some rows have none.

TRBJ1-1 | . | 15 | . | TRBV6-2/TRBV6-3 | CASSTPPGGNTEAFF | TGTGCCAGCAGTACTCCCCCGGGGGGGAACACTGAAGCTTTCTTT
TRBJ2-3 | . | 14 | once | TRBV7-8 | CASFSRADTDTQYF | TGTGCCAGCTTCTCTAGGGCAGACACAGATACGCAGTATTTT
TRBJ1-5 | TRBD1 | 14 | . | TRBV10-2 | CASSERGQGQPQHF | TGCGCCAGCAGTGAAAGGGGGCAAGGGCAGCCCCAGCATTTT
TRBJ1-5 | . | 16 | . | TRBV10-2 | CASSESRVGGHQPQHF | TGCGCCAGCAGTGAGTCTCGAGTAGGAGGGCATCAGCCCCAGCATTTT
TRBJ1-2 | . | 12 | . | TRBV12-3/TRBV12-4 | CASSTLYYGYTF | TGTGCCAGCAGTACCCTTTACTATGGCTACACCTTC
TRBJ2-7 | . | 14 | few | TRBV19 | CASSIGGQGYEQYF | TGTGCCAGTAGTATCGGAGGCCAGGGCTACGAGCAGTACTTC
TRBJ2-3 | TRBD2 | 16 | . | TRBV19 | CASSMPAGALTDTQYF | TGTGCCAGTAGTATGCCAGCGGGGGCACTCACAGATACGCAGTATTTT
TRBJ2-1 | . | 14 | . | TRBV16 | CASSQFGESDEQFF | TGTGCCAGCAGCCAATTCGGAGAGAGCGATGAGCAGTTCTTC
TRBJ2-3 | TRBD2 | 16 | . | TRBV7-9 | CASLHNGRANTDTQYF | TGTGCCAGCCTCCATAACGGGAGGGCCAACACAGATACGCAGTATTTT
TRBJ2-6 | TRBD2 | 19 | . | TRBV28 | CASSSLSLAAPSGANVLTF | TGTGCCAGCAGTTCGCTATCACTAGCGGCCCCTTCTGGGGCCAACGTCCTGACTTTC
TRBJ1-5 | . | 13 | . | TRBV11-2 | CASSLDEGGPQHF | TGTGCCAGCAGCTTAGATGAGGGCGGGCCCCAGCATTTT
TRBJ1-5 | . | 15 | . | TRBV15 | CATQGGARGNQPQHF | TGTGCCACCCAAGGGGGGGCTCGCGGCAATCAGCCCCAGCATTTT
TRBJ2-3 | . | 16 | . | TRBV24-1 | CATSDLTDRGGDTQYF | TGTGCCACCAGTGATTTGACGGACAGAGGAGGAGATACGCAGTATTTT
TRBJ1-3 | . | 15 | . | TRBV19 | CASSPRGRAGNTIYF | TGTGCCAGTAGTCCCAGGGGAAGAGCTGGAAACACCATATATTTT
TRBJ2-5 | TRBD2 | 15 | . | TRBV7-3 | CASSFGGGAAETQYF | TGTGCCAGCAGCTTCGGCGGGGGGGCAGCAGAGACCCAGTACTTC
TRBJ1-1 | . | 14 | . | TRBV6-5 | CASNPPNMGTEAFF | TGTGCCAGCAATCCCCCAAACATGGGCACTGAAGCTTTCTTT
TRBJ2-2 | . | 17 | . | TRBV5-4 | CASSLGGASANTGELFF | TGTGCCAGCAGCTTGGGAGGAGCGAGCGCGAACACCGGGGAGCTGTTTTTT
TRBJ2-7 | TRBD2 | 16 | . | TRBV18 | CASSPRGREGIDEQYF | TGTGCCAGCTCACCCCGGGGCCGGGAGGGAATCGACGAGCAGTACTTC
TRBJ1-2 | . | 14 | . | TRBV6-5 | CASSRDGSNYGYTF | TGTGCCAGCAGCCGGGACGGATCTAACTATGGCTACACCTTC
TRBJ1-1 | . | 16 | . | TRBV9 | CASSVGLGPGGTEAFF | TGTGCCAGCAGCGTAGGTCTGGGACCCGGGGGGACTGAAGCTTTCTTT
TRBJ1-5 | . | 13 | . | TRBV6-1 | CASSDGVGQPQHF | TGTGCCAGCAGTGACGGGGTCGGCCAGCCCCAGCATTTT
TRBJ2-3 | . | 12 | . | TRBV19 | CASSRNTDTQYF | TGTGCCAGTAGTAGGAACACAGATACGCAGTATTTT
TRBJ2-7 | TRBD2 | 16 | once | TRBV6-1 | CASSGRTSGRTREQYF | TGTGCCAGCAGTGGGAGGACTAGCGGGAGGACCCGGGAGCAGTACTTC
TRBJ1-1 | . | 15 | . | TRBV28 | CASSSPYKGGTEAFF | TGTGCCAGCAGTTCCCCTTATAAGGGAGGCACTGAAGCTTTCTTT
TRBJ1-2 | TRBD1 | 15 | . | TRBV6-5 | CASSYSRTGGRGYTF | TGTGCCAGCAGTTACTCGAGGACAGGGGGTCGTGGCTACACCTTC
TRBJ2-3 | . | 13 | . | TRBV19 | CASRPGSTDTQYF | TGTGCCAGTAGACCGGGTAGCACAGATACGCAGTATTTT
TRBJ1-2 | . | 13 | . | TRBV12-3/TRBV12-4 | CASSFSLNYGYTF | TGTGCCAGCAGTTTTTCCCTTAACTATGGCTACACCTTC
TRBJ1-1 | . | 14 | few | TRBV5-1 | CASKGSSSATEAFF | TGCGCCAGCAAAGGCTCGTCGTCGGCAACTGAAGCTTTCTTT
TRBJ2-5 | TRBD2 | 15 | . | TRBV4-2 | CASSQAYLAGETQYF | TGTGCCAGCAGCCAAGCTTATCTAGCGGGAGAGACCCAGTACTTC
TRBJ2-5 | . | 13 | . | TRBV29-1 | CSGEVSTGATQYF | TGCAGCGGGGAGGTGTCCACCGGGGCGACCCAGTACTTC
TRBJ2-2 | TRBD1 | 17 | . | TRBV24-1 | CATSDPSGTGEAGELFF | TGTGCCACCAGTGATCCCTCCGGGACAGGAGAAGCCGGGGAGCTGTTTTTT
TRBJ2-7 | . | 14 | once | TRBV27 | CASSLFTGDAEQYF | TGTGCCAGCAGTTTATTTACGGGGGATGCCGAGCAGTACTTC
TRBJ2-2 | . | 13 | . | TRBV6-5 | CASTGQNTGELFF | TGTGCCAGCACAGGACAAAACACCGGGGAGCTGTTTTTT
TRBJ1-2 | . | 12 | . | TRBV25-1 | CASSPDRGGYTF | TGTGCCAGCAGTCCCGATCGAGGGGGCTACACCTTC
TRBJ1-6 | TRBD1 | 16 | . | TRBV19 | CASSNRDRGYNSPLHF | TGTGCCAGTAGTAACCGGGACAGGGGCTATAATTCACCCCTCCACTTT
TRBJ1-3 | TRBD1 | 17 | . | TRBV7-3 | CASSRLPGTGYGNTIYF | TGTGCCAGCAGCCGACTCCCCGGGACAGGTTATGGAAACACCATATATTTT
TRBJ1-1 | TRBD1 | 14 | . | TRBV5-1 | CASTAQGFNTEAFF | TGCGCCAGCACCGCACAGGGGTTTAACACTGAAGCTTTCTTT
TRBJ2-7 | . | 11 | . | TRBV30 | CAWTLWDIWGF | TGTGCCTGGACGCTCTGGGACATCTGGGGCTTC
TRBJ2-1 | . | 14 | . | TRBV3-1/TRBV3-2 | CASSQVNDYNEQFF | TGTGCCAGCAGCCAAGTTAATGATTACAATGAGCAGTTCTTC
TRBJ1-1 | . | 14 | . | TRBV6-5 | CASSFRDIRTEAFF | TGTGCCAGCAGCTTCCGGGACATAAGAACTGAAGCTTTCTTT
TRBJ2-2 | . | 14 | . | TRBV19 | CASKDGLLTGELFF | TGTGCCAGTAAGGACGGGTTACTCACCGGGGAGCTGTTTTTT
TRBJ2-7 | . | 14 | few | TRBV5-1 | CASSPWVGPGEQYF | TGCGCCAGCAGCCCCTGGGTGGGGCCCGGGGAGCAGTACTTC
TRBJ2-7 | TRBD1 | 14 | . | TRBV6-5 | CASSHGQGSYEQYF | TGTGCCAGCAGTCATGGACAGGGTTCGTACGAGCAGTACTTC
TRBJ2-5 | . | 14 | . | TRBV24-1 | CATSDLEGVETQYF | TGTGCCACCAGTGATTTGGAGGGAGTAGAGACCCAGTACTTC
TRBJ2-7 | TRBD2 | 15 | . | TRBV19 | CASSLRLAESYEQYF | TGTGCCAGTAGTCTAAGACTAGCGGAATCCTACGAGCAGTACTTC
TRBJ2-6 | . | 15 | . | TRBV7-9 | CASSLGGTGANVLTF | TGTGCCAGCAGCTTAGGGGGGACGGGGGCCAACGTCCTGACTTTC
TRBJ1-5 | . | 13 | many | TRBV12-5 | CASGLMGNQPQHF | TGTGCTAGTGGTTTGATGGGCAATCAGCCCCAGCATTTT
TRBJ1-1 | . | 16 | . | TRBV7-8 | CASSSGRGWRNTEAFF | TGTGCCAGCAGCTCTGGCAGGGGATGGAGAAACACTGAAGCTTTCTTT
TRBJ2-3 | . | 15 | once | TRBV7-2 | CASSLDGPSTDTQYF | TGTGCCAGCAGCTTAGACGGGCCCTCCACAGATACGCAGTATTTT
TRBJ2-2 | TRBD1 | 14 | . | TRBV7-3 | CASSRQGALGELFF | TGTGCCAGCAGCCGACAGGGGGCGTTGGGGGAGCTGTTTTTT
TRBJ1-6 | . | 15 | . | TRBV6-5 | CASSYEGPRNSPLHF | TGTGCCAGCAGCTACGAGGGTCCTCGAAATTCACCCCTCCACTTT
TRBJ2-7 | . | 15 | . | TRBV7-8 | CASSLEWVPLSGQYF | TGTGCCAGCAGCTTAGAGTGGGTCCCATTAAGCGGGCAGTACTTC
TRBJ1-5 | . | 13 | once | TRBV27 | CASSLGAYQPQHF | TGTGCCAGCAGTTTAGGGGCGTATCAGCCCCAGCATTTT
TRBJ2-7 | TRBD1 | 15 | . | TRBV6-6 | CASSYLQGQRYEQYF | TGTGCCAGCAGTTACTTACAGGGGCAAAGATACGAGCAGTACTTC
TRBJ2-2 | . | 13 | . | TRBV27 | CASSFRNGGELFF | TGTGCCAGCAGTTTTCGGAATGGCGGGGAGCTGTTTTTT
TRBJ2-1 | . | 15 | . | TRBV24-1 | CATSGSGVGYNEQFF | TGTGCCACCAGTGGGTCAGGGGTGGGGTACAATGAGCAGTTCTTC
TRBJ1-2 | . | 13 | . | TRBV3-1/TRBV3-2 | CASSQEGARGYTF | TGTGCCAGCAGCCAAGAAGGCGCGCGAGGCTACACCTTC
TRBJ1-4 | . | 17 | . | TRBV28 | CASSLFRGGRNNEKLFF | TGTGCCAGCAGTTTGTTCCGGGGGGGGAGGAATAATGAAAAACTGTTTTTT